This paragraph covers one TCR beta chain sequence. The target antigen is unknown. PCR amplification relied on 60 Vbeta primers (plus 13 Jbeta primers). Using immunoSEQ multiplex PCR, the repertoire was profiled, and TCRdb retains in-frame clones only, with some absent. The repertoire has fewer than 150,000 clones, approximately 80% of them found once; the top ten carry 4.5% to 6.5%. Per the germline V gene, CDR1 is MNHEY and CDR2 is SMNVEV (reference sequence). Trimming stripped 3 bases from V and 4 bases from J, with 18 bases between. This CDR3 region has 17 residues. The data derive from a study of cytomegalovirus exposure and HLA in healthy donors. Regarding the study as a whole: In an earlier analysis, most TCR beta V segments were productive about 90% or about 30% of the time. Compared with the roughly 730-donor mean, an Asian-associated ancestry cluster reportedly had fewer N-insertions, according to a later analysis. Among immune exposure information, only CMV serostatus was available. Associated with cytomegalovirus, according to the listing, were approximately 160 TCR beta chains.

Input material: PBMCs. This chain links TRBV27 with TRBJ2-2, with D perhaps TRBD1 (6 bases). This clonotype was obtained from a male donor in good health and CMV-seronegative. The CDR3: CASSFLRPGQLTGELFF. The CDR3 DNA reads TGTGCCAGCAGTTTTCTACGACCCGGACAGCTCACCGGGGAGCTGTTTTTT.